This T cell receptor beta chain was retrieved from a study of blood T cells in healthy people across ages. Study-wide results and caveats: Greater diversity and more naive CD4+ cells were seen in long-lived donors than in aged donors. Naive and antigen-experienced cells could not be conclusively compared, given unsorted PBMCs.

The V gene's germline CDR1 is LGHNA and CDR2 YSLEER. The CDR3 has 15 residues. This clonotype was observed a few times. Its specificity is unknown. A second PCR, run for about 7 to 11 cycles, used a sample-barcoded 5' primer plus a J-beta primer mix. A tag from a template-switch adaptor with 12 random nucleotides marked each cDNA molecule. TCRdb processed the 5' RACE reads anew with MiXCR; each CDR3 protein has one entry. The table records hundreds of thousands of distinct CDR3 sequences, 24% of them present only once. The data also belong to a second study, concerning T cells of mothers and their children. This second report adds: The authors added sample barcodes and 2-4 random nucleotides using the M1S primer of the second PCR.

The sequence was collected from a boy younger than 18 in good health. V and J are TRBV4-3 and TRBJ2-5, with 8 positions matching TRBD1. The closer fit of TRBJ2-7 to the DNA end suggests the J call may be wrong. Sequenced material: blood. The CDR3 DNA sequence: TGCGCCAGCAGCCCAGACAGGGGTGAATTCTACGAGCAGTACTTC. This translates into CASSPDRGEFYEQYF.